This is a list of T cell receptor beta chains from one sample in a study of a mutant IDH1 vaccine in newly diagnosed glioma. Produced via immunoSEQ multiplex PCR; TCRdb's table is partial and in-frame only. This repertoire shows some 68,000 clones, 79% found once; its top ten account for 8.2%. The sequencing used PBMCs, collected from a glioma patient treated with radiotherapy, temozolomide or both. These receptors were taken from a middle-aged man with glioma. The CDR3 runs from the conserved cysteine through the conserved F or W. The order of the fields is D gene, V gene, J gene, clone size, CDR3 DNA, CDR3 protein. The D gene is left open where the match is weak. Part of the rows lack a size; the others show once, few, many or a class for expanded clones.

d_gene: TRBD1; v_gene: TRBV11-1; j_gene: TRBJ2-5; abundance: once; CDR3nt: TGTGCCAGCAGCCGTACAGGGGTCGGAGAGACCCAGTACTTC; CDR3aa: CASSRTGVGETQYF
d_gene: -; v_gene: TRBV18; j_gene: TRBJ2-7; abundance: -; CDR3nt: TGTGCCAGCTCTCTCGATTCCTACGAGCAGTACTTC; CDR3aa: CASSLDSYEQYF
d_gene: TRBD1; v_gene: TRBV29-1; j_gene: TRBJ1-1; abundance: -; CDR3nt: TGCAGCGTTGAGACAGGGCCCCAGGGCACTGAAGCTTTCTTT; CDR3aa: CSVETGPQGTEAFF
d_gene: -; v_gene: TRBV6-1; j_gene: TRBJ1-1; abundance: once; CDR3nt: TGTGCCAGCATCCCGCAAAAGCATCGGAACACTGAAGCTTTCTTT; CDR3aa: CASIPQKHRNTEAFF
d_gene: -; v_gene: TRBV4-3; j_gene: TRBJ1-3; abundance: -; CDR3nt: TGCGCCAGCAGCCAAGATCGGCAGTCTGGAAACACCATATATTTT; CDR3aa: CASSQDRQSGNTIYF
d_gene: -; v_gene: TRBV2; j_gene: TRBJ2-7; abundance: -; CDR3nt: TGTGCCTGCACGAAGTCCCGAGGCGCCGTCGACGAGCAGTACTTC; CDR3aa: CACTKSRGAVDEQYF
d_gene: -; v_gene: TRBV15; j_gene: TRBJ2-7; abundance: once; CDR3nt: TGTGCCACCAGCACCCGGGGGCTGGGCGAGCAGTACTTC; CDR3aa: CATSTRGLGEQYF
d_gene: TRBD1; v_gene: TRBV28; j_gene: TRBJ2-2; abundance: -; CDR3nt: TGTGCCAGCAGTTTATTGCGGGACAGGGGGAAGGTCGGGGAGCTGTTTTTT; CDR3aa: CASSLLRDRGKVGELFF
d_gene: TRBD1; v_gene: TRBV28; j_gene: TRBJ1-1; abundance: once; CDR3nt: TGTGCCAGCATCAACAGGGGAACTGGCACTGAAGCTTTCTTT; CDR3aa: CASINRGTGTEAFF
d_gene: -; v_gene: TRBV30; j_gene: TRBJ1-2; abundance: -; CDR3nt: TGTGCCTGGAGTGGACAGGATGGCTACACCTTC; CDR3aa: CAWSGQDGYTF
d_gene: -; v_gene: TRBV7-8; j_gene: TRBJ1-1; abundance: once; CDR3nt: TGTGCCAGCAGCCCCAACAGGGACACTGAAGCTTTCTTT; CDR3aa: CASSPNRDTEAFF
d_gene: TRBD1; v_gene: TRBV27; j_gene: TRBJ1-1; abundance: -; CDR3nt: TGTGCCAGCAGTTTCACAGGGGGCTGGACTGAAGCTTTCTTT; CDR3aa: CASSFTGGWTEAFF
d_gene: -; v_gene: TRBV6-1; j_gene: TRBJ2-2; abundance: once; CDR3nt: TGTGCCAGCACCTCAAGGGGAACCGGGGAGCTGTTTTTT; CDR3aa: CASTSRGTGELFF
d_gene: -; v_gene: TRBV7-9; j_gene: TRBJ1-2; abundance: -; CDR3nt: TGTGCCAGCAGCCATTCAGAGGGCTACACCTTC; CDR3aa: CASSHSEGYTF
d_gene: -; v_gene: TRBV6-1; j_gene: TRBJ2-7; abundance: once; CDR3nt: TGTGCCAGCAGTGAATGGGGGGATTCCTACGAGCAGTACTTC; CDR3aa: CASSEWGDSYEQYF
d_gene: TRBD1; v_gene: TRBV30; j_gene: TRBJ1-1; abundance: -; CDR3nt: TGTGCCTGGGTCGGGACAGCGAACACTGAAGCTTTCTTT; CDR3aa: CAWVGTANTEAFF
d_gene: -; v_gene: TRBV13; j_gene: TRBJ2-7; abundance: -; CDR3nt: TGTGCCAGCAGCTTAAGTCTACAGCAAGAGCAGTACTTC; CDR3aa: CASSLSLQQEQYF
d_gene: -; v_gene: TRBV19; j_gene: TRBJ1-1; abundance: -; CDR3nt: TGTGCCAGTAGTCCCCTTATTGGAGGGAACACTGAAGCTTTCTTT; CDR3aa: CASSPLIGGNTEAFF
d_gene: -; v_gene: TRBV29-1; j_gene: TRBJ1-1; abundance: -; CDR3nt: TGCAGTGACCTGACTGCTACGAACACTGAAGCTTTCTTT; CDR3aa: CSDLTATNTEAFF
d_gene: TRBD1; v_gene: TRBV7-3; j_gene: TRBJ1-1; abundance: few; CDR3nt: TGTGCCAGCAGCAGCACCGGACAGGGAACTGAAGCTTTCTTT; CDR3aa: CASSSTGQGTEAFF
d_gene: -; v_gene: TRBV6-5; j_gene: TRBJ1-2; abundance: once; CDR3nt: TGTGCCAGCAGTTACTTGCCGAGGAAATCCTATGGCTACACCTTC; CDR3aa: CASSYLPRKSYGYTF
d_gene: -; v_gene: TRBV29-1; j_gene: TRBJ1-3; abundance: once; CDR3nt: TGCAGCGTCGACAGTTCCTCTGGAAACACCATATATTTT; CDR3aa: CSVDSSSGNTIYF
d_gene: TRBD2; v_gene: TRBV19; j_gene: TRBJ2-5; abundance: -; CDR3nt: TGTGCCAGTATGGAGAGAGTGGGAGGGAAGGAGACCCAGTACTTC; CDR3aa: CASMERVGGKETQYF
d_gene: -; v_gene: TRBV7-6; j_gene: TRBJ2-5; abundance: -; CDR3nt: TGTGCCAGCAGCCTCCGGATTCGGGAGACCCAGTACTTC; CDR3aa: CASSLRIRETQYF
d_gene: -; v_gene: TRBV10-3; j_gene: TRBJ2-7; abundance: -; CDR3nt: TGTGCCATCAGCCTACAGGGTGGGGAAAGTGAGCAGTACTTC; CDR3aa: CAISLQGGESEQYF
d_gene: TRBD2; v_gene: TRBV29-1; j_gene: TRBJ2-1; abundance: -; CDR3nt: TGCAGCGTTGACCCGAGTCTAGCGGCAAATGAGCAGTTCTTC; CDR3aa: CSVDPSLAANEQFF
d_gene: -; v_gene: TRBV5-1; j_gene: TRBJ2-5; abundance: -; CDR3nt: TGCGCCAGCAGTTTTGGCGGGGGCGAGACCCAGTACTTC; CDR3aa: CASSFGGGETQYF
d_gene: TRBD1; v_gene: TRBV6-5; j_gene: TRBJ2-7; abundance: -; CDR3nt: TGTGCCAGCAGTTGGGGACAGGGGGGCGAGCAGTACTTC; CDR3aa: CASSWGQGGEQYF
d_gene: -; v_gene: TRBV4-2; j_gene: TRBJ2-2; abundance: -; CDR3nt: TGTGCCAGCAGCCAAGAGGTCAGGAAAAACACCGGGGAGCTGTTTTTT; CDR3aa: CASSQEVRKNTGELFF
d_gene: -; v_gene: TRBV9; j_gene: TRBJ2-3; abundance: -; CDR3nt: TGTGCCAGCAGCGAGGCAGATACGCAGTATTTT; CDR3aa: CASSEADTQYF
d_gene: -; v_gene: TRBV30; j_gene: TRBJ2-1; abundance: -; CDR3nt: TGTGCCTGGATCCCCCGGGGGCGACCTTACAATGAGCAGTTCTTC; CDR3aa: CAWIPRGRPYNEQFF
d_gene: TRBD1; v_gene: TRBV4-3; j_gene: TRBJ2-7; abundance: -; CDR3nt: TGCGCCAGCAGCCGACAGGGAACCTACGAGCAGTACTTC; CDR3aa: CASSRQGTYEQYF
d_gene: -; v_gene: TRBV6-6; j_gene: TRBJ1-1; abundance: few; CDR3nt: TGTGCCAGCAGTGGAATGGACAGCCCTGAAGCTTTCTTT; CDR3aa: CASSGMDSPEAFF
d_gene: -; v_gene: TRBV7-8; j_gene: TRBJ1-2; abundance: -; CDR3nt: TGTGCCAGCAGTTACAGGGTCTCACGAGGAGGCTACACCTTC; CDR3aa: CASSYRVSRGGYTF
d_gene: -; v_gene: TRBV18; j_gene: TRBJ1-1; abundance: -; CDR3nt: TGTGCCAGCTCACCGTCACAGGGCAGCATGAACACTGAAGCTTTCTTT; CDR3aa: CASSPSQGSMNTEAFF
d_gene: -; v_gene: TRBV9; j_gene: TRBJ1-2; abundance: -; CDR3nt: TGTGCCAGCAGCGGACGGGGGGGGTATGGCTACACCTTC; CDR3aa: CASSGRGGYGYTF
d_gene: -; v_gene: TRBV21-1; j_gene: TRBJ2-7; abundance: few; CDR3nt: TGTGCCAGCAGCAATCGGGACCTCTACGAGCAGTACTTC; CDR3aa: CASSNRDLYEQYF
d_gene: TRBD1; v_gene: TRBV7-2; j_gene: TRBJ1-2; abundance: -; CDR3nt: TGTGCCAGCAGCTTAGAGGCAGGGGGCGCAGGGAGTGGTGGCTACACCTTC; CDR3aa: CASSLEAGGAGSGGYTF
d_gene: -; v_gene: TRBV11-3; j_gene: TRBJ2-2; abundance: once; CDR3nt: TGTGCCAGCAGCTCCCAGGAGTCAGGGATCGGCGGGGAGCTGTTTTTT; CDR3aa: CASSSQESGIGGELFF
d_gene: -; v_gene: TRBV9; j_gene: TRBJ1-2; abundance: once; CDR3nt: TGTGCCAGCAGCGGCCCCTCAAGTAACTATGGCTACACCTTC; CDR3aa: CASSGPSSNYGYTF
d_gene: -; v_gene: TRBV4-1; j_gene: TRBJ1-1; abundance: -; CDR3nt: TGCGCCAGCAGCCAAGTTCCAGGGGAAGACACTGAAGCTTTCTTT; CDR3aa: CASSQVPGEDTEAFF
d_gene: -; v_gene: TRBV6-5; j_gene: TRBJ1-1; abundance: -; CDR3nt: TGTGCCAGCAGTTACCGGGGGGGGACTGAAGCTTTCTTT; CDR3aa: CASSYRGGTEAFF
d_gene: -; v_gene: TRBV9; j_gene: TRBJ2-2; abundance: once; CDR3nt: TGTGCCAGCAGCGTAGCTAATTGGGGGGCTGGTACCGGGGAGCTGTTTTTT; CDR3aa: CASSVANWGAGTGELFF
d_gene: -; v_gene: TRBV28; j_gene: TRBJ1-5; abundance: -; CDR3nt: TGTGCCAGCAGGGTCTATCGAAGGGGGAATCAGCCCCAGCATTTT; CDR3aa: CASRVYRRGNQPQHF
d_gene: -; v_gene: TRBV6-6; j_gene: TRBJ1-3; abundance: -; CDR3nt: TGTGCCAGCAGTTACGAGGGAAACACCATATATTTT; CDR3aa: CASSYEGNTIYF
d_gene: TRBD2; v_gene: TRBV4-2; j_gene: TRBJ2-1; abundance: medium-sized; CDR3nt: TGTGCCAGCAGCCAAGATAGTAGCGGGGGGGCTGATGAGCAGTTCTTC; CDR3aa: CASSQDSSGGADEQFF
d_gene: -; v_gene: TRBV27; j_gene: TRBJ2-5; abundance: -; CDR3nt: TGTGCCAGCAGTCCCTGGACGGCCCAAGAGACCCAGTACTTC; CDR3aa: CASSPWTAQETQYF
d_gene: TRBD1; v_gene: TRBV29-1; j_gene: TRBJ1-5; abundance: -; CDR3nt: TGCAGCGTTGTGGACAGGGTCAATCAGCCCCAGCATTTT; CDR3aa: CSVVDRVNQPQHF
d_gene: -; v_gene: TRBV2; j_gene: TRBJ1-5; abundance: -; CDR3nt: TGTGCCAGCACCAAAGAGCGGCAGGACTATCAGCCCCAGCATTTT; CDR3aa: CASTKERQDYQPQHF
d_gene: TRBD1; v_gene: TRBV30; j_gene: TRBJ1-2; abundance: -; CDR3nt: TGTGCCTCGTACGACAGGGGCTCCTATGGCTACACCTTC; CDR3aa: CASYDRGSYGYTF
d_gene: -; v_gene: TRBV18; j_gene: TRBJ1-1; abundance: -; CDR3nt: TGTGCCAGCTCCGGCGGGAACAGGGCTTTCTTT; CDR3aa: CASSGGNRAFF
d_gene: -; v_gene: TRBV27; j_gene: TRBJ1-1; abundance: -; CDR3nt: TGTGCCAGCAGTTTTGGGAGGGGGTCCTCGAACACTGAAGCTTTCTTT; CDR3aa: CASSFGRGSSNTEAFF
d_gene: -; v_gene: TRBV28; j_gene: TRBJ1-1; abundance: -; CDR3nt: TGTGCCAGCAGCCAGAGGGCGGGGAGAACTGAAGCTTTCTTT; CDR3aa: CASSQRAGRTEAFF
d_gene: -; v_gene: TRBV11-3; j_gene: TRBJ2-3; abundance: -; CDR3nt: TGTGCCAGCAGCTCCAACAACGGGGATACGCAGTATTTT; CDR3aa: CASSSNNGDTQYF